One sample yielded the 9 T cell receptor beta chains listed below, sequenced in a study of Ad26.COV2.S vaccination and SARS-CoV-2 variants. TCRdb keeps only in-frame clones here, not all; method: immunoSEQ multiplex PCR. The top ten hold about 3.4% of the sample, which has a few hundred thousand clones, 87% seen once. Treatment here: some 19 received Ad26.COV2.S at low or high dose, single or two shots; 5 received placebo; per-sample allocation not given. The samples were gathered on day 63 after the first injection of vaccine or placebo. The input for sequencing was peripheral blood, taken in a trial of Ad26.COV2.S vaccine versus placebo. Every receptor here comes from a person between 18 and 65 years old who received the Ad26.COV2.S COVID-19 vaccine or a placebo.

The genes are TRBV11-3 and TRBJ2-2; TRBD1 matches 7 bases. The germline gives CDR1 SGHNT, CDR2 YENEEA. The junction had 6 bases not matched to a gene; V was cut back by 2 bases and J by 6 bases. This CDR3 has 15 residues. For the CDR3, the DNA is TGTGCCAGCAGCTTAAAGCTTCAGGGGGCCGGGGAGCTGTTTTTT. This codes for CASSLKLQGAGELFF. Full variable domain (rest looked up from reference TRBV11-3 and TRBJ2-2): EAGVVQSPRYKIIEKKQPVAFWCNPISGHNTLYWYLQNLGQGPELLIRYENEEAVDDSQLPKDRFSAERLKGVDSTLKIQPAELGDSAVYLCASSLKLQGAGELFFGEGSRLTVL.

The chain has TRBV5-6 and TRBJ1-1; TRBD1 is a possible D gene (5 bases). Germline assignment: CDR1 SGHDT and CDR2 YYEEEE. CDR3 length equals 14 residues. V was cut by 0 bases and J by 0 bases, with 6 bases left in between. The CDR3 sequence: CASSLVGLNTEAFF. CDR3 bases: TGTGCCAGCAGCTTGGTGGGGCTGAACACTGAAGCTTTCTTT.

J is TRBJ1-2 and V is TRBV30, with TRBD1 matching 9 bases. The CDR3 spans 15 residues. Trimming cost V 4 bases and J 4 bases; bases outside gene matches: 10. CDR1 GTSNPN and CDR2 SVGIG come from the germline V gene (reference sequence). The CDR3 loop is CAWIFRDRAFYGYTF. The CDR3 DNA is TGTGCCTGGATATTTCGGGACAGGGCCTTCTATGGCTACACCTTC.

V gene TRBV25-1 combines with J gene TRBJ1-6, with 9 bases aligning to TRBD1. CDR3 length: 16 amino acids. With V trimmed by 2 bases and J by 4 bases, 3 bases remained unmatched. Germline V lookup: CDR1 MGHDK, CDR2 SYGVNS. The CDR3 spells CASSEGDRAYNSPLHF. In DNA, the CDR3 is TGTGCCAGCAGTGAAGGGGACAGGGCGTATAATTCACCCCTCCACTTT.

The rearrangement uses TRBV7-3 and TRBJ2-5; D gene unclear. The V gene's germline CDR1 is SGHTA and CDR2 FQGTGA. V was clipped by 5 bases and J by 5 bases, with 12 bases between them. The CDR3 is 13 residues long. The CDR3 sequence: CASSPRARETQYF. CDR3 nucleotides: TGTGCCAGCAGCCCGCGAGCCAGGGAGACCCAGTACTTC.

The CDR3 DNA follows: TGTGCCAGCAGCAGGACTAGCGAAACCTACGAGCAGTACTTC. It yields the protein CASSRTSETYEQYF. The V and J genes are TRBV4-2 and TRBJ2-7, with 9 bases aligning to TRBD2. The CDR3 is 14 amino acids. The germline V gene has CDR1 LGHNA and CDR2 YNFKEQ. With 5 bases clipped from V and 2 bases from J, the junction kept 4 bases outside the gene matches.

The rearrangement links TRBV13 to TRBJ2-5; 11 bases are shared with TRBD1. The CDR3 runs to 15 residues. Per germline, CDR1 PRHDT and CDR2 FYEKMQ (reference sequence). Trimming cost V 3 bases and J 7 bases; bases outside gene matches: 7. The CDR3 bases are TGTGCCAGCAGCTTCTCTCCGGGACAGGGGGGGACCCAGTACTTC. This gives the protein CASSFSPGQGGTQYF.

This clone was picked up one time. Different DNA sequences within this sample yield the same CDR3. The chain is built from TRBV21-1 and TRBJ1-6; no DNA check was done on the table's D call, TRBD1. TRBV21-1 constitutes a pseudogene. This CDR3 is 15 amino acids long. This chain's CDR3 is CASIASKDINSPLHF. The CDR3 DNA reads TGTGCCAGCATCGCAAGTAAGGACATTAATTCACCCCTCCACTTT.

J is TRBJ1-2 and V is TRBV6-1, with D unresolved. The germline V gene encodes CDR1 MNHNS and CDR2 SASEGT. With 1 base removed from V and 6 bases from J, the gap between germline ends came to 9 bases. This CDR3 contains 13 residues. The CDR3 DNA reads as TGTGCCAGCAGTGAAGTAGAGAAACATGGCTACACCTTC. Protein: CASSEVEKHGYTF.